This T cell receptor (beta chain) was recorded in a study of regulatory T cells in long-lasting Graves disease. The sample's time point: newly diagnosed GD, antithyroid drugs for less than 3 months. Preparation of the TCR library used RNA extracted from PBMCs. Combining iRepertoire HTBI primers with Arm-PCR of CDR3 regions, the authors built TCR beta libraries. TCRdb reprocessed the multiplex PCR reads via MiXCR and lists one record per CDR3 protein. The sample lists about 560,000 distinct CDR3 sequences, roughly 15% occurring once. Germline CDR1 is SGHRS and CDR2 is YFSETQ. The CDR3 is made up of 15 amino acids. This clonotype showed up many times. The antigen remains unidentified. A read error may produce the germline difference seen at one junction end. Findings of the study overall: Lower TCR diversity characterized persistent Graves' patients relative to newly diagnosed patients.

This sample also belongs to another study, concerning T cells in Graves' hyperthyroidism and ophthalmopathy.

The clonotype comes from a young man with Graves disease. V usage is TRBV5-1 and J usage is TRBJ1-1; TRBD1 is a possible D gene (6 bases). This specimen was peripheral blood mononuclear cells (PBMCs), taken at new diagnosis, from a patient treated with antithyroid drugs. The CDR3 bases are TGTGCCAGCAGCCTCCCGACAGGAAGGAACACTGAAGCTTTCTTT. Its protein product is CASSLPTGRNTEAFF.